Listed below are T cell receptor beta chains from one sample, sequenced in a study of T cells in localized non-small cell lung cancer. The repertoire was sequenced with immunoSEQ multiplex PCR; TCRdb's copy has only in-frame clones and lacks some. The sample gives fewer than 45,000 clones, more than 85% of which show up once; over 6% is in the top ten. The source material was peripheral blood, sampled before any cancer treatment. These receptors all come from a woman aged 18 to 55 with stage III lung adenocarcinoma. Both conserved end residues are part of each CDR3. Part of the rows lack a size; the others show once, few, many or a class for expanded clones.

J	V	size	CDR3
TRBJ2-7	TRBV11-2	.	CASSLKVLVSGNEQYF
TRBJ1-2	TRBV5-1	.	CASMGTGGGYTF
TRBJ2-1	TRBV9	few	CASSVRDISYNEQFF
TRBJ2-2	TRBV4-2	.	CASSQNPAGKNTGELFF
TRBJ2-7	TRBV5-6	.	CASSLSTGSYEQYF
TRBJ1-2	TRBV9	.	CASSVGGDYGYTF
TRBJ1-2	TRBV5-1	.	CASSGIPGQGASGGYTF
TRBJ2-3	TRBV9	.	CASSVGGDRGTDTQYF
TRBJ2-7	TRBV27	.	CASSLSSVSYEQYF
TRBJ1-6	TRBV5-4	.	CASSSLGQASSPLHF
TRBJ2-7	TRBV2	.	CASGARYEQYF
TRBJ2-2	TRBV7-3	.	CASSLASPSGGNTGELFF
TRBJ1-1	TRBV28	.	CASSLGLGGREAFF
TRBJ2-3	TRBV7-3	.	CASSRSQATDTQYF
TRBJ2-7	TRBV30	.	CAWSRGRGSYEQYF
TRBJ2-7	TRBV5-1	.	CASTTGYEQYF
TRBJ1-3	TRBV2	.	CASSELPGASGNTIYF
TRBJ2-1	TRBV9	.	CASSPPGGGSYNEQFF
TRBJ2-6	TRBV7-8	.	CASSSPDYPQSRANVLTF